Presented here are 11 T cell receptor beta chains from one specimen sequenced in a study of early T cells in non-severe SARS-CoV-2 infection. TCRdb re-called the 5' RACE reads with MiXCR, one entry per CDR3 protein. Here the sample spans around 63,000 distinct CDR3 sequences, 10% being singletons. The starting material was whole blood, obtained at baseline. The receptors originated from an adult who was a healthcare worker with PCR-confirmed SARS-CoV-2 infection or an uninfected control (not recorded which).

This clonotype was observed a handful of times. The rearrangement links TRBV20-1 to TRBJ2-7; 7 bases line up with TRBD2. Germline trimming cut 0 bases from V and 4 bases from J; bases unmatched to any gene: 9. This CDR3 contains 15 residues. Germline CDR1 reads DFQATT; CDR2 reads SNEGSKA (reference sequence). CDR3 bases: TGCAGTGCTAGAGATCTGAAATTGGGAGGGTACGAGCAGTACTTC. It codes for CSARDLKLGGYEQYF.

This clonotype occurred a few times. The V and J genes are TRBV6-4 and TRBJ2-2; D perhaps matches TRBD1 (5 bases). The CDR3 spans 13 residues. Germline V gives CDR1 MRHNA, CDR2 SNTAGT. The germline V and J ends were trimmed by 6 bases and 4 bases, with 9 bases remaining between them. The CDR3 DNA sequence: TGTGCCAGCAGAGGGGCGAGCACCGGGGAGCTGTTTTTT. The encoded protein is CASRGASTGELFF.

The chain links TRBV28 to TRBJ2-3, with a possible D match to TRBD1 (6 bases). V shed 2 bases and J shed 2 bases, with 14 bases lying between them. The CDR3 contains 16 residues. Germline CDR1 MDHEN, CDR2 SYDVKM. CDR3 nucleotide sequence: TGTGCCAGCAGTTTAAGGGGCAGGGGATTCACAGATACGCAGTATTTT. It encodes CASSLRGRGFTDTQYF.

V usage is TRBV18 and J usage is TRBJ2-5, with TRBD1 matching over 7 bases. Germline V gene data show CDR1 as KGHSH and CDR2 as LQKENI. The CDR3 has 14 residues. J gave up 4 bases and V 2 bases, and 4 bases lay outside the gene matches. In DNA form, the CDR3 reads TGTGCCAGCTCACCAGCACAGGGGAGAGAGACCCAGTACTTC. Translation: CASSPAQGRETQYF.

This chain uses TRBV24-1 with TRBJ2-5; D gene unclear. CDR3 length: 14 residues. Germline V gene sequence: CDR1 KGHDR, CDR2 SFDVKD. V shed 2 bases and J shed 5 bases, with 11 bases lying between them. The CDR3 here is CATSDSTPRETQYF. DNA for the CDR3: TGTGCCACCAGTGATTCAACCCCCCGGGAGACCCAGTACTTC.

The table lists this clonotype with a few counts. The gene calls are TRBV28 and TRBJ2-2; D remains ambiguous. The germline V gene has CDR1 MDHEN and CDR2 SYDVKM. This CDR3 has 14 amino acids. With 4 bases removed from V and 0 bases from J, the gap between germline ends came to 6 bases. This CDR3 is CASSYYPNTGELFF. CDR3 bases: TGTGCCAGCAGTTATTATCCGAACACCGGGGAGCTGTTTTTT.

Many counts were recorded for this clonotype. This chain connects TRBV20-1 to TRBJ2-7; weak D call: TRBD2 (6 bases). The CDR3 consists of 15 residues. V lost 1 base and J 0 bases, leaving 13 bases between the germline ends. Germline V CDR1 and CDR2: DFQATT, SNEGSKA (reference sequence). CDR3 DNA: TGCAGTGCTAGAGTACGGGCGGGACCCTCCTACGAGCAGTACTTC. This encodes CSARVRAGPSYEQYF.

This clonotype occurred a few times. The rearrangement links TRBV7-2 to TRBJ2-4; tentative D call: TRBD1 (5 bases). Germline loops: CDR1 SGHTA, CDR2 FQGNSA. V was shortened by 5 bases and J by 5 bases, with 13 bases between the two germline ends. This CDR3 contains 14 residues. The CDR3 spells CASSRFQGENIQYF. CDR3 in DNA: TGTGCCAGCAGCCGGTTCCAAGGGGAAAACATTCAGTACTTC.

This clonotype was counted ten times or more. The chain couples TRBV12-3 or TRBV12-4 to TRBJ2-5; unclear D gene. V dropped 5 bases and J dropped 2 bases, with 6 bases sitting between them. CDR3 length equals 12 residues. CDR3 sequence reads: CASSRLQETQYF. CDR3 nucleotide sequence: TGTGCCAGCAGTCGACTTCAAGAGACCCAGTACTTC.

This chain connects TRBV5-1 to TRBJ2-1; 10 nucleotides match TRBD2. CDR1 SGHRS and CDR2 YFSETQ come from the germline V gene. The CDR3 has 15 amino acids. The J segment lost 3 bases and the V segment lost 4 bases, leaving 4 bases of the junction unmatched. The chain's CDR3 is CASSRLAGDYNEQFF. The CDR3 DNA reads TGCGCCAGCAGCCGACTAGCGGGCGACTACAATGAGCAGTTCTTC.

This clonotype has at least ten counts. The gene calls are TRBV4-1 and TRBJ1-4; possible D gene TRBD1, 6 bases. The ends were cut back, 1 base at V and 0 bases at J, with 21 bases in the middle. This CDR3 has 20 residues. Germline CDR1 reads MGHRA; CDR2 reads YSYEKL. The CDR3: CASSQGRGGDTPATNEKLFF. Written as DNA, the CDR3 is TGCGCCAGCAGCCAAGGAAGGGGGGGAGATACTCCCGCAACTAATGAAAAACTGTTTTTT.